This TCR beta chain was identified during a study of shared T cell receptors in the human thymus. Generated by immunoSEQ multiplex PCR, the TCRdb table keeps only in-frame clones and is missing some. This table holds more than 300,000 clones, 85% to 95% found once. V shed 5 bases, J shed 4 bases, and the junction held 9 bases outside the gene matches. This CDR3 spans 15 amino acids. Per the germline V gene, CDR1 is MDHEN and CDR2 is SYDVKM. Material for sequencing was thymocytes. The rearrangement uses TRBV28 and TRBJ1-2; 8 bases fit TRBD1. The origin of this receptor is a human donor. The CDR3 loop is CASSTPDRVGYGYTF. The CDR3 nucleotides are TGTGCCAGCAGTACCCCGGACAGGGTGGGCTATGGCTACACCTTC.